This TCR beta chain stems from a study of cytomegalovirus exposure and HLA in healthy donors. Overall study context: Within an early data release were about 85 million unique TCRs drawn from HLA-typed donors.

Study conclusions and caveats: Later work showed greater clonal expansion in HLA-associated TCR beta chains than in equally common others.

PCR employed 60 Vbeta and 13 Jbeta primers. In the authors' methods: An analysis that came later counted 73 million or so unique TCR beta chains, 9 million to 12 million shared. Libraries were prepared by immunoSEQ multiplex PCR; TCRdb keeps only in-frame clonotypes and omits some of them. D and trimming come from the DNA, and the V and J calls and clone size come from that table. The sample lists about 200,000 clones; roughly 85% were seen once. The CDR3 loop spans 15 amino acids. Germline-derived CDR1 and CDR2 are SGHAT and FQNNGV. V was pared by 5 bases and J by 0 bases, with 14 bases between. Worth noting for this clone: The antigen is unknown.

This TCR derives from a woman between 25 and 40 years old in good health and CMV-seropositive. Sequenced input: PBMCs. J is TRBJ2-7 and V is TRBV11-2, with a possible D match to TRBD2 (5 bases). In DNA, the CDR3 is TGTGCCAGCAGCCTTGGACTTCTCACCTCCTACGAGCAGTACTTC. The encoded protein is CASSLGLLTSYEQYF. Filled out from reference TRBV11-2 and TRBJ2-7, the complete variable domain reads EAGVAQSPRYKIIEKRQSVAFWCNPISGHATLYWYQQILGQGPKLLIQFQNNGVVDDSQLPKDRFSAERLKGVDSTLKIQPAKLEDSAVYLCASSLGLLTSYEQYFGPGTRLTVT.